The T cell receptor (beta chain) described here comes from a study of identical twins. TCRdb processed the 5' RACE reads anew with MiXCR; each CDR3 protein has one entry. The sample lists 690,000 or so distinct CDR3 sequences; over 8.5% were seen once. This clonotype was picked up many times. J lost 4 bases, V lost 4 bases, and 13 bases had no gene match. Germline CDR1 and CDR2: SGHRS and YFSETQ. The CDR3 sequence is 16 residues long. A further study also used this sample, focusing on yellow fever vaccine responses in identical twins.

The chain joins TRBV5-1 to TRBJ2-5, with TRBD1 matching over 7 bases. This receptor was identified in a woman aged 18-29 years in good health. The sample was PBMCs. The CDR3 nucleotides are TGCGCCAGCAGCGGGGAAATAAGGGGGCGAGGAGAGACCCAGTACTTC. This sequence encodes CASSGEIRGRGETQYF. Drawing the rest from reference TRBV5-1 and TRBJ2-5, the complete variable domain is KAGVTQTPRYLIKTRGQQVTLSCSPISGHRSVSWYQQTPGQGLQFLFEYFSETQRNKGNFPGRFSGRQFSNSRSEMNVSTLELGDSALYLCASSGEIRGRGETQYFGPGTRLLVL.